These 18 T cell receptor beta chains share one sample of origin, sequenced in a study of PD-1 blockade in classical Hodgkin lymphoma. As to time point: newly diagnosed, previously untreated cHL patient sample. The data were produced by immunoSEQ multiplex PCR, yet TCRdb's version contains in-frame clones alone and is incomplete. The repertoire has about 20,000 clones, around 90% of them found once; the top ten carry 6.5% to 8.5%. Input material: peripheral blood mononuclear cells (PBMCs). All receptors derive from a human donor with classical Hodgkin lymphoma.

This chain links TRBV30 with TRBJ1-1; D uncertain. Germline V gene lookup returns CDR1 GTSNPN and CDR2 SVGIG (reference sequence). The CDR3 sequence is 13 residues long. V shed 6 bases and J shed 0 bases, with 11 bases lying between them. CDR3 loop: CACPSSVNTEAFF. DNA of the CDR3: TGTGCCTGCCCGAGTTCCGTGAACACTGAAGCTTTCTTT.

This rearrangement joins TRBV5-4 to TRBJ2-3; 8 bases fit TRBD2. The CDR3 runs 16 residues. Germline CDR1 SGHNT, CDR2 YYREEE (reference sequence). V trimming: 4 bases; J trimming: 0 bases; junction bases outside the gene matches: 7. CDR3 DNA sequence: TGTGCCAGCAGCCACATACTAGCGGCTAGCACAGATACGCAGTATTTT. This sequence encodes CASSHILAASTDTQYF.

The rearrangement uses TRBV7-9 and TRBJ1-4, with D possibly matching TRBD1 (5 bases). This CDR3 is 15 amino acids long. The germline gives CDR1 SEHNR, CDR2 FQNEAQ (reference sequence). V was trimmed by 2 bases and J by 5 bases, leaving 12 bases between them. The CDR3 loop reads CASSLNWGENEKLFF. In nucleotides, the CDR3 is TGTGCCAGCAGCTTAAACTGGGGGGAGAATGAAAAACTGTTTTTT. The entire variable domain, with the rest obtained from reference TRBV7-9 and TRBJ1-4, is as follows: DTGVSQNPRHKITKRGQNVTFRCDPISEHNRLYWYRQTLGQGPEFLTYFQNEAQLEKSRLLSDRFSAERPKGSFSTLEIQRTEQGDSAMYLCASSLNWGENEKLFFGSGTQLSVL.

The V and J genes are TRBV10-3 and TRBJ2-3, with 13 bases lining up with TRBD2. CDR3 size: 17 residues. J lost 4 bases, V lost 2 bases, and 6 bases had no gene match. CDR1 and CDR2 from the germline V gene are ENHRY and SYGVKD. The CDR3 reads CAISEPLGLAGADTQYF. CDR3 DNA sequence: TGTGCCATCAGTGAGCCCCTTGGACTAGCGGGAGCAGATACGCAGTATTTT.

This clone was detected only once. This CDR3 is CASSKRDRGGDNEQFF. CDR3 in DNA: TGTGCCAGCAGCAAACGGGACCGCGGAGGAGACAATGAGCAGTTCTTC. The chain has TRBV21-1 and TRBJ2-1. TRBV21-1 is a known pseudogene. CDR3 size: 16 residues.

The chain has TRBV25-1 and TRBJ2-2; 7 bases are shared with TRBD1. The CDR3 is 14 amino acids. Germline values: CDR1 MGHDK, CDR2 SYGVNS. Trimming cost V 9 bases and J 0 bases; bases outside gene matches: 4. Written as DNA, the CDR3 is TGTGCCAGTTCGGACAGGACGAACACCGGGGAGCTGTTTTTT. This translates into CASSDRTNTGELFF.

The V call is TRBV5-6, the J call TRBJ2-1; D not certain. The CDR3 runs to 15 residues. CDR1 SGHDT and CDR2 YYEEEE come from the germline V gene. The V gene lost 0 bases and the J gene lost 0 bases, with 7 bases spanning the gap. CDR3 sequence: CASSLGRISYNEQFF. Here the CDR3 DNA reads TGTGCCAGCAGCTTGGGGCGGATCTCCTACAATGAGCAGTTCTTC. Full variable domain (rest looked up from reference TRBV5-6 and TRBJ2-1): DAGVTQSPTHLIKTRGQQVTLRCSPKSGHDTVSWYQQALGQGPQFIFQYYEEEERQRGNFPDRFSGHQFPNYSSELNVNALLLGDSALYLCASSLGRISYNEQFFGPGTRLTVL.

CDR3: CASSVDHPGRGYTF. The CDR3 nucleotides read TGTGCCAGCAGCGTAGACCACCCCGGGCGAGGCTACACCTTC. The chain joins TRBV9 to TRBJ1-2; D is unclear. The CDR3 runs to 14 residues. V shed 0 bases and J shed 8 bases, with 14 bases lying between them. Germline CDR1 SGDLS, CDR2 YYNGEE. Supplemented by reference TRBV9 and TRBJ1-2, the full variable domain reads DSGVTQTPKHLITATGQRVTLRCSPRSGDLSVYWYQQSLDQGLQFLIQYYNGEERAKGNILERFSAQQFPDLHSELNLSSLELGDSALYFCASSVDHPGRGYTFGSGTRLTVV.

This clone has just one count. The gene calls are TRBV30 and TRBJ2-5; 11 bases are a match to TRBD1. The CDR3 loop spans 13 amino acids. Germline V gene sequence: CDR1 GTSNPN, CDR2 SVGIG (reference sequence). Trimming cost V 7 bases and J 5 bases; bases outside gene matches: 6. The CDR3 sequence: CAFGTGGAETQYF. CDR3 DNA sequence: TGTGCCTTTGGGACAGGGGGGGCCGAGACCCAGTACTTC.

This clone was counted a single time. The rearrangement links TRBV7-9 to TRBJ2-3; D gene ambiguous. Trimming removed 3 bases at V and 8 bases at J, with 9 bases between. CDR3 size: 12 residues. Germline CDR1 reads SEHNR; CDR2 reads FQNEAQ (reference sequence). The CDR3 region is CASSFRELTQYF. DNA for the CDR3: TGTGCCAGCAGCTTTCGTGAGCTTACGCAGTATTTT. Based on the CDR3 plus reference TRBV7-9 and TRBJ2-3, the full variable domain is DTGVSQNPRHKITKRGQNVTFRCDPISEHNRLYWYRQTLGQGPEFLTYFQNEAQLEKSRLLSDRFSAERPKGSFSTLEIQRTEQGDSAMYLCASSFRELTQYFGPGTRLTVL.

This sequence joins TRBV9 and TRBJ2-5; D is perhaps TRBD2 (6 bases). The CDR3 runs to 15 residues. V was clipped by 8 bases and J by 6 bases, with 23 bases between them. CDR1 is SGDLS and CDR2 is YYNGEE in the germline V gene. As DNA, the CDR3 is TGTGCCAGTACCCCGGGACTCCAACCTCGACAGACCCAGTACTTC. The encoded protein is CASTPGLQPRQTQYF.

The CDR3 here is CASWTAYEQYF. As DNA, the CDR3 is TGTGCCAGCTGGACAGCCTACGAGCAGTACTTC. This chain joins TRBV27 and TRBJ2-7; possible D gene TRBD1, 6 bases. Trimming left V 8 bases short and J 2 bases short, with 7 bases between. The CDR3 has 11 residues. Germline V gene data show CDR1 as MNHEY and CDR2 as SMNVEV (reference sequence).

The chain joins TRBV29-1 to TRBJ2-1, with D maybe TRBD1 (6 bases). Germline V gives CDR1 SQVTM, CDR2 ANQGSEA. V was cut by 2 bases and J by 3 bases, with 11 bases left in between. The CDR3 runs 14 residues. The CDR3 DNA follows: TGCAGCGTTGAAACAGGGTTCCGCTACAATGAGCAGTTCTTC. Protein product: CSVETGFRYNEQFF.

The chain is built from TRBV25-1 and TRBJ1-6; the D gene is possibly TRBD1 (5 bases). Germline assignment: CDR1 MGHDK and CDR2 SYGVNS. Trimming removed 2 bases at V and 7 bases at J, with 6 bases between. The CDR3 totals 13 residues. The CDR3 spells CASSEAGNSPLHF. The CDR3 coding sequence is TGTGCCAGCAGTGAAGCAGGGAATTCACCCCTCCACTTT. Based on the CDR3 plus reference TRBV25-1 and TRBJ1-6, the full variable domain is EADIYQTPRYLVIGTGKKITLECSQTMGHDKMYWYQQDPGMELHLIHYSYGVNSTEKGDLSSESTVSRIRTEHFPLTLESARPSHTSQYLCASSEAGNSPLHFGNGTRLTVT.

This clone has just one count. The chain combines TRBV6-5 with TRBJ2-1, with TRBD2 identical over 13 bases. Germline assignment: CDR1 MNHEY and CDR2 SVGAGI. The junction had 2 bases not matched to a gene; V was cut back by 0 bases and J by 6 bases. The CDR3 spans 16 residues. CDR3 protein: CASSYSTSGRANEQFF. Written as DNA, the CDR3 is TGTGCCAGCAGTTACTCTACTAGCGGGAGGGCCAATGAGCAGTTCTTC.

This chain joins TRBV5-4 and TRBJ1-2; no reliable D call. Germline CDR1 and CDR2: SGHNT and YYREEE (reference sequence). The CDR3 consists of 18 residues. V was pared by 7 bases and J by 2 bases, with 27 bases between. CDR3 amino acids: CASRAGRSEGHENYGYTF. As DNA, the CDR3 is TGTGCCAGCCGGGCGGGGAGAAGCGAGGGCCACGAGAACTATGGCTACACCTTC.

This clone appeared a few times. J is TRBJ1-1 and V is TRBV5-4, with D uncertain. Between the trimmed V and J ends, which lost 1 base and 3 bases, there was a span of 10 bases. The CDR3 covers 14 residues. Germline CDR1 and CDR2: SGHNT and YYREEE (reference sequence). The CDR3 DNA reads TGTGCCAGCAGCTTGTGGGGAAGGGACACTGAAGCTTTCTTT. It encodes CASSLWGRDTEAFF. Drawing the rest from reference TRBV5-4 and TRBJ1-1, the complete variable domain is ETGVTQSPTHLIKTRGQQVTLRCSSQSGHNTVSWYQQALGQGPQFIFQYYREEENGRGNFPPRFSGLQFPNYSSELNVNALELDDSALYLCASSLWGRDTEAFFGQGTRLTVV.

In this sample, this clone turned up once. This rearrangement joins TRBV7-6 to TRBJ2-5; possibly TRBD2 for D (6 bases). V was shortened by 7 bases and J by 4 bases, with 13 bases between the two germline ends. The germline CDR1 and CDR2 sequences are SGHVS and FNYEAQ. The CDR3 sequence is 13 residues long. In DNA form, the CDR3 reads TGTGCCAGCAAGGCCAGAGCGGGAGAGACCCAGTACTTC. This codes for CASKARAGETQYF.